A selection of T cell receptor beta chains follows, all from one sample in a study of T cell repertoires in cytomegalovirus infection. TCRdb re-analysed the reads in MiXCR, keeping a single row per CDR3 protein. The repertoire includes hundreds of thousands of distinct CDR3 sequences, 33% of them detected once, and over 15% sits in the top ten. Their antigens remain unidentified. The sequencing used cultured PBMCs, collected from culture after CMV antigen stimulation. The receptors stem from a human donor in good health (CMV status not recorded). Some clones in this sample may be carry-over from other donors' samples. Both conserved end residues are part of each CDR3. The order of the fields is clone size, V gene, J gene, D gene, CDR3 protein, CDR3 DNA. D genes are given only for firm matches. Only part of the rows carry a size: once, few, many, or a class if the clone is expanded.

size: .; V: TRBV15; J: TRBJ2-3; D: .; CDR3: CATSRDRATDTQYF; DNA: TGTGCCACCAGCAGAGACAGAGCCACAGATACGCAGTATTTT
size: .; V: TRBV5-1; J: TRBJ2-3; D: .; CDR3: CASSFEGTPQYF; DNA: TGCGCCAGCAGCTTTGAAGGTACTCCCCAGTATTTT
size: .; V: TRBV7-8; J: TRBJ2-1; D: .; CDR3: CASSLVEGLRFF; DNA: TGTGCCAGCAGCTTAGTGGAGGGGCTACGGTTCTTC
size: .; V: TRBV24-1; J: TRBJ2-3; D: .; CDR3: CATSDGTAVTQYF; DNA: TGTGCCACCAGTGACGGGACCGCAGTTACGCAGTATTTT
size: few; V: TRBV6-1; J: TRBJ2-4; D: .; CDR3: CASEDRLKNIQYF; DNA: TGTGCCAGCGAGGACAGACTTAAAAACATTCAGTACTTC
size: few; V: TRBV12-3/TRBV12-4; J: TRBJ2-2; D: .; CDR3: CASSPQGSGGELFF; DNA: TGTGCCAGCAGTCCTCAGGGCAGCGGCGGGGAGCTGTTTTTT
size: .; V: TRBV4-3; J: TRBJ1-3; D: .; CDR3: CASSPHPGGTISF; DNA: TGCGCCAGCAGCCCCCACCCCGGAGGGACCATATCTTTT
size: .; V: TRBV7-4; J: TRBJ2-6; D: TRBD1; CDR3: CASSPRTGAPSGANVLTF; DNA: TGTGCCAGCAGCCCGCGGACAGGGGCGCCCTCTGGGGCCAACGTCCTGACTTTC
size: .; V: TRBV19; J: TRBJ1-5; D: .; CDR3: CASSIWTGPNQPQHF; DNA: TGTGCCAGTAGTATTTGGACGGGTCCCAATCAGCCCCAGCATTTT
size: once; V: TRBV6-5; J: TRBJ2-3; D: .; CDR3: CASRQGLNTQYF; DNA: TGTGCCAGCAGACAGGGTTTGAATACGCAGTATTTT
size: few; V: TRBV6-2/TRBV6-3; J: TRBJ2-1; D: .; CDR3: CASSYPNEQFF; DNA: TGTGCCAGCAGTTACCCCAATGAGCAGTTCTTC
size: .; V: TRBV10-3; J: TRBJ1-5; D: .; CDR3: CAVGQPQHF; DNA: TGTGCCGTAGGGCAGCCCCAGCATTTT
size: once; V: TRBV10-3; J: TRBJ1-2; D: .; CDR3: CAISGTRDTGGNGYTF; DNA: TGTGCCATCAGTGGGACACGGGACACGGGGGGAAATGGCTACACCTTC
size: many; V: TRBV7-2; J: TRBJ2-1; D: TRBD2; CDR3: CASSLAVEREYNEQFF; DNA: TGTGCCAGCAGCTTAGCGGTTGAGCGGGAGTACAATGAGCAGTTCTTC
size: .; V: TRBV20-1; J: TRBJ2-1; D: TRBD2; CDR3: CSARGGLADGNEQFF; DNA: TGCAGTGCTAGGGGGGGACTAGCGGATGGCAATGAGCAGTTCTTC
size: once; V: TRBV12-3/TRBV12-4; J: TRBJ2-7; D: .; CDR3: CASNTNSGSYEQYF; DNA: TGTGCCAGCAACACCAACTCGGGAAGCTACGAGCAGTACTTC
size: .; V: TRBV5-4; J: TRBJ2-5; D: TRBD2; CDR3: CASSLARGEGQETQYF; DNA: TGTGCCAGCAGCTTGGCGAGAGGGGAGGGACAAGAGACCCAGTACTTC
size: few; V: TRBV27; J: TRBJ1-6; D: .; CDR3: CASRLTGSSYNSPLHF; DNA: TGTGCCAGCAGACTGACAGGAAGCTCCTATAATTCACCCCTCCACTTT
size: .; V: TRBV9; J: TRBJ2-3; D: TRBD2; CDR3: CASSVAGLAGRSTDTQYF; DNA: TGTGCCAGCAGCGTAGCCGGACTAGCGGGGAGAAGCACAGATACGCAGTATTTT
size: few; V: TRBV7-8; J: TRBJ1-6; D: .; CDR3: CASSLSGLNNSPLHF; DNA: TGTGCCAGCAGCTTATCAGGGTTGAATAATTCACCCCTCCACTTT
size: .; V: TRBV28; J: TRBJ1-1; D: .; CDR3: CASSPIRDHTEAFF; DNA: TGTGCCAGCAGTCCCATACGGGACCACACTGAAGCTTTCTTT
size: many; V: TRBV7-2; J: TRBJ2-1; D: .; CDR3: CASSLGLTRSYNEQFF; DNA: TGTGCCAGCAGCTTAGGGCTAACGAGGTCCTACAATGAGCAGTTCTTC